The next 21 T cell receptor beta chains were all read from a single sample in a study of cytomegalovirus exposure and HLA in healthy donors. A multiplex PCR was run with 60 Vbeta primers and 13 Jbeta primers. Libraries were prepared by immunoSEQ multiplex PCR; TCRdb keeps only in-frame clonotypes and omits some of them. The sample lists 150,000 to 200,000 clones; over 65% were seen once. The sample taken for sequencing was PBMCs. These TCRs come from a man in his forties in good health and CMV-seropositive.

This clone has more than one count but fewer than ten. The genes are TRBV2 and TRBJ1-5, with 9 bases fitting TRBD1. V was pared by 3 bases and J by 9 bases, with 3 bases of the junction left unmatched. The CDR3 runs to 13 residues. Germline V CDR1 and CDR2: SNHLY, FYNNEI. For the CDR3, the DNA is TGTGCCAGCAGTGAGGGACAGGGAGTGCCCCAGCATTTT. Protein: CASSEGQGVPQHF.

This clone has just one count. This rearrangement joins TRBV2 to TRBJ2-2; possible D gene TRBD1, 5 bases. With 3 bases removed from V and 7 bases from J, the gap between germline ends came to 15 bases. Germline V CDR1 and CDR2: SNHLY, FYNNEI. The CDR3 contains 15 residues. In DNA form, the CDR3 reads TGTGCCAGCAGTGAGGAGACAGCGAGGCACGGGGAGCTGTTTTTT. Translation: CASSEETARHGELFF. The whole variable domain, remainder taken from reference TRBV2 and TRBJ2-2, is EPEVTQTPSHQVTQMGQEVILRCVPISNHLYFYWYRQILGQKVEFLVSFYNNEISEKSEIFDDQFSVERPDGSNFTLKIRSTKLEDSAMYFCASSEETARHGELFFGEGSRLTVL.

This chain joins TRBV5-1 and TRBJ1-2; weak D call: TRBD1 (5 bases). This CDR3 comprises 16 residues. Germline-derived CDR1 and CDR2 are SGHRS and YFSETQ. V dropped 5 bases and J dropped 2 bases, with 19 bases sitting between them. The CDR3 sequence is CASSQTVFTSNYGYTF. The DNA for the CDR3 is TGCGCCAGCAGTCAGACAGTTTTTACATCCAACTATGGCTACACCTTC.

The J gene is TRBJ2-7, the V gene TRBV29-1; possibly TRBD2 for D (5 bases). Germline values: CDR1 SQVTM, CDR2 ANQGSEA. The CDR3 covers 11 residues. V lost 3 bases, J lost 3 bases, and 6 bases lay in between. The CDR3 DNA is TGCAGCGTTGACGCGGGCTACGAGCAGTACTTC. Amino acids: CSVDAGYEQYF.

This chain links TRBV19 with TRBJ2-7, with 8 positions matching TRBD1. The CDR3 consists of 15 residues. V dropped 3 bases and J dropped 2; count of bases not matched to a gene: 6. Germline CDR1 is LNHDA and CDR2 is SQIVND (reference sequence). DNA of the CDR3: TGTGCCAGTAGTATCTTAAGACAGGGGACCTACGAGCAGTACTTC. As protein: CASSILRQGTYEQYF.

A single count supports this clone. The V call is TRBV7-2, the J call TRBJ1-1; tentatively, D is TRBD1 (5 bases). The CDR3 sequence is 18 residues long. CDR1 is SGHTA and CDR2 is FQGNSA in the germline V gene. The V end lost 0 bases, the J end lost 4 bases, and 21 bases lay between the germline ends. The chain's CDR3 is CASSLAGVWGGLSTEAFF. Here the CDR3 DNA reads TGTGCCAGCAGCTTAGCGGGGGTCTGGGGGGGGTTGAGCACTGAAGCTTTCTTT.

The chain uses TRBV11-1 and TRBJ2-5; D uncertain. Gene TRBJ2-7 matches the end of the DNA better, so the J call may be wrong. The CDR3 extends over 14 amino acids. Germline CDR1 reads SGHAT; CDR2 reads FQDESV (reference sequence). The CDR3 nucleotides are TGTGCCAGCAGCTTAAGAGGCCTCTCCTACGAGCAGTACTTC. Translation: CASSLRGLSYEQYF.

The chain is built from TRBV2 and TRBJ1-2; 7 bases agree with TRBD1. This CDR3 contains 14 residues. J was trimmed by 8 bases and V by 6 bases; bases with no gene match: 12. Per the germline V gene, CDR1 is SNHLY and CDR2 is FYNNEI. The CDR3 reads CASSLTGEGYGYTF. CDR3 DNA sequence: TGTGCCAGCAGCTTAACAGGGGAAGGCTACGGCTACACCTTC.

This chain links TRBV21-1 with TRBJ1-3; the table's D call, TRBD1, has no DNA check behind it. TRBV21-1 is a pseudogene. This CDR3 has 20 amino acids. The CDR3 sequence: CASSKGGGQKVGSSGNTIYF. The CDR3 DNA follows: TGTGCCAGCAGCAAAGGAGGCGGACAAAAGGTGGGTAGCTCTGGAAACACCATATATTTT.

V gene TRBV2 combines with J gene TRBJ1-5; D may be TRBD1 (5 bases). The V end was cut by 7 bases, the J end by 6 bases, with 22 bases between. The germline CDR1 and CDR2 sequences are SNHLY and FYNNEI. CDR3 length equals 16 residues. CDR3 coding DNA: TGTGCCAGCACCGAAGGGTCGGCAGGGAAGGGTCAGCCCCAGCATTTT. It codes for CASTEGSAGKGQPQHF.

This clone was seen only once. This rearrangement joins TRBV9 to TRBJ2-2; a possible D gene is TRBD1 (5 bases). V was cut by 1 base and J by 1 base, with 8 bases left in between. CDR3 size: 15 residues. CDR1 and CDR2 (germline): SGDLS, YYNGEE. CDR3 coding DNA: TGTGCCAGCAGCGTAAGCCAGGGGAACACCGGGGAGCTGTTTTTT. Translation gives CASSVSQGNTGELFF.

The chain recombines TRBV7-9 with TRBJ1-2; possible D gene TRBD1, 5 bases. The CDR3 consists of 13 residues. Deletions cut 5 bases from V and 6 bases from J, with 13 bases between. Germline V lookup: CDR1 SEHNR, CDR2 FQNEAQ (reference sequence). CDR3 region: CASSRDGRDGYTF. The CDR3 nucleotides read TGTGCCAGCAGCCGGGACGGGAGGGATGGCTACACCTTC.

The J gene is TRBJ2-2, the V gene TRBV4-2, with TRBD2 matching 7 bases. CDR3 length: 13 amino acids. V lost 6 bases, J lost 5 bases, and 3 bases stayed unmatched. Germline assignment: CDR1 LGHNA and CDR2 YNFKEQ. The CDR3 is CASSGGGTGELFF. CDR3 DNA: TGTGCCAGCAGTGGGGGGGGGACCGGGGAGCTGTTTTTT.

The gene calls are TRBV7-9 and TRBJ2-2; 8 nucleotides line up with TRBD2. Germline V gene lookup returns CDR1 SEHNR and CDR2 FQNEAQ (reference sequence). The CDR3 runs 12 residues. CDR3: CSSREGAGELFF. The DNA for the CDR3 is TGTTCCTCCCGGGAGGGGGCCGGGGAGCTGTTTTTT. The whole variable domain, remainder taken from reference TRBV7-9 and TRBJ2-2, is DTGVSQNPRHKITKRGQNVTFRCDPISEHNRLYWYRQTLGQGPEFLTYFQNEAQLEKSRLLSDRFSAERPKGSFSTLEIQRTEQGDSAMYLCSSREGAGELFFGEGSRLTVL.

The chain links TRBV30 to TRBJ1-1; D gene ambiguous. In germline, CDR1 is GTSNPN, CDR2 SVGIG (reference sequence). This CDR3 is 13 amino acids long. V was trimmed by 5 bases and J by 4 bases, leaving 14 bases between them. Here the CDR3 DNA reads TGTGCCTGGTCCACTGGGCGCCTCACTGAAGCTTTCTTT. Its protein is CAWSTGRLTEAFF.

The chain links TRBV7-9 to TRBJ2-7; 9 nucleotides agree with TRBD2. Germline values: CDR1 SEHNR, CDR2 FQNEAQ (reference sequence). The V and J ends lost 5 bases and 0 bases, in that order; junction bases with no gene match: 5. CDR3 length: 15 residues. CDR3 loop: CASSPTSGISYEQYF. The CDR3 DNA reads as TGTGCCAGCAGCCCGACTAGCGGAATCTCCTACGAGCAGTACTTC.

The sample holds a few counts of this clone. The rearrangement links TRBV19 to TRBJ1-1; 7 bases fit TRBD1. Trimming at V came to 3 bases and at J to 4 bases, leaving 2 bases not matched to a gene. The germline V gene has CDR1 LNHDA and CDR2 SQIVND (reference sequence). The length of the CDR3 is 13 residues. The CDR3 DNA reads as TGTGCCAGTAGTATGGGACAGAGCACTGAAGCTTTCTTT. Protein sequence: CASSMGQSTEAFF. The entire variable domain, with the rest obtained from reference TRBV19 and TRBJ1-1, is as follows: DGGITQSPKYLFRKEGQNVTLSCEQNLNHDAMYWYRQDPGQGLRLIYYSQIVNDFQKGDIAEGYSVSREKKESFPLTVTSAQKNPTAFYLCASSMGQSTEAFFGQGTRLTVV.

The CDR3 DNA reads as TGTGCCTGGAGTCGACAGGGAACCGGGGAGCTGTTTTTT. Protein sequence: CAWSRQGTGELFF. The V call is TRBV30, the J call TRBJ2-2, with 7 positions matching TRBD1. Germline V gene sequence: CDR1 GTSNPN, CDR2 SVGIG (reference sequence). The CDR3 loop spans 13 amino acids. Trimming cost V 2 bases and J 5 bases; bases outside gene matches: 2.

The chain employs TRBV5-1 and TRBJ2-1; D is undetermined. Per the germline V gene, CDR1 is SGHRS and CDR2 is YFSETQ. This CDR3 comprises 12 residues. The V and J ends lost 2 bases and 5 bases respectively, with 5 bases between them. CDR3 nucleotides: TGCGCCAGCAGCTTTTCCAACAATGAGCAGTTCTTC. Encoded protein: CASSFSNNEQFF.

The gene calls are TRBV7-3 and TRBJ2-7; D unclear. The germline V gene encodes CDR1 SGHTA and CDR2 FQGTGA. There are 22 residues in the CDR3. V lost 1 base, J lost 3 bases, and 34 bases lay in between. The DNA of the CDR3 is TGTGCCAGCAGCTTAATTTTGTTTATCTCCAGAGTAACTAAATCGTCCGACTACGAGCAGTACTTC. Translated, it gives CASSLILFISRVTKSSDYEQYF.

This sequence joins TRBV19 and TRBJ2-3, with D tentatively TRBD1 (5 bases). CDR3 length equals 14 residues. With 2 bases removed from V and 5 bases from J, the gap between germline ends came to 11 bases. CDR1 is LNHDA, CDR2 SQIVND, per germline (reference sequence). CDR3 residues: CASSIPRAVDTQYF. CDR3 sequence (DNA): TGTGCCAGTAGTATACCCAGGGCGGTAGATACGCAGTATTTT.